The rows below give T cell receptor beta chains drawn from one sample of a study of cytomegalovirus exposure and HLA in healthy donors. This table comes from immunoSEQ multiplex PCR, and its TCRdb copy is limited to in-frame clones, with some not included. The repertoire consists of 100,000 to 150,000 clones, with over 60% occurring once and the leading ten covering roughly 13%. The sequencing sample was made of PBMCs. All receptors derive from a woman aged 60-75 years in good health and CMV-seropositive. Each CDR3 is given with its conserved first and last residue. Each record gives: J gene, D gene, clone size, V gene, CDR3 DNA, CDR3 protein. A D gene is named only where the DNA matches it firmly. Part of the rows lack a size; the others show once, few, many or a class for expanded clones.

j_gene: TRBJ1-1
d_gene: .
abundance: .
v_gene: TRBV5-5
CDR3nt: TGTGCCAGCAGCTTGTTCGACAGCCAAACTGAAGCTTTCTTT
CDR3aa: CASSLFDSQTEAFF

j_gene: TRBJ1-2
d_gene: .
abundance: .
v_gene: TRBV7-2
CDR3nt: TGTGCCAGCAGCAGACAGGTGTCAGGCTACACCTTC
CDR3aa: CASSRQVSGYTF

j_gene: TRBJ2-1
d_gene: .
abundance: .
v_gene: TRBV6-5
CDR3nt: TGTGCCAGCAGATCCCCGGGACATAGATTGAATGAGCAGTTCTTC
CDR3aa: CASRSPGHRLNEQFF

j_gene: TRBJ1-1
d_gene: TRBD1
abundance: .
v_gene: TRBV19
CDR3nt: TGTGCCAGTAGCACCGAGGGGGCTCTGGGGAACACTGAAGCTTTCTTT
CDR3aa: CASSTEGALGNTEAFF

j_gene: TRBJ2-7
d_gene: TRBD2
abundance: .
v_gene: TRBV5-1
CDR3nt: TGCGCCAGCAGCAGCGCCGGGAGCGGGAAGGCTTACGAGCAGTACTTC
CDR3aa: CASSSAGSGKAYEQYF

j_gene: TRBJ1-3
d_gene: TRBD1
abundance: few
v_gene: TRBV5-6
CDR3nt: TGTGCCAGCAGCGGGGCCGGGACAGGGTCCGGAAACACCATATATTTT
CDR3aa: CASSGAGTGSGNTIYF

j_gene: TRBJ1-1
d_gene: TRBD1
abundance: .
v_gene: TRBV13
CDR3nt: TGTGCCAGCAGCCTAAGACAGGGATACACTGAAGCTTTCTTT
CDR3aa: CASSLRQGYTEAFF

j_gene: TRBJ2-7
d_gene: TRBD1
abundance: few
v_gene: TRBV5-6
CDR3nt: TGTGCCAGCAGCGAGGGACAGGGGGCCTTCCTCCCCTACGAGCAGTACTTC
CDR3aa: CASSEGQGAFLPYEQYF

j_gene: TRBJ1-5
d_gene: TRBD1
abundance: .
v_gene: TRBV5-5
CDR3nt: TGTGCCAGCAGCATCCTGGAGGGGGCTAATCAGCCCCAGCATTTT
CDR3aa: CASSILEGANQPQHF

j_gene: TRBJ1-2
d_gene: .
abundance: .
v_gene: TRBV7-2
CDR3nt: TGTGCCAGCAGCTTAGGGACAGTCGACCCTAACTATGGCTACACCTTC
CDR3aa: CASSLGTVDPNYGYTF

j_gene: TRBJ2-3
d_gene: .
abundance: .
v_gene: TRBV29-1
CDR3nt: TGCAGCTCCAAAGTCCCCGGGGGTACAGATACGCAGTATTTT
CDR3aa: CSSKVPGGTDTQYF

j_gene: TRBJ1-1
d_gene: TRBD1
abundance: .
v_gene: TRBV29-1
CDR3nt: TGCAGCGTTGCCGGGACAGGGAGTTACACTGAAGCTTTCTTT
CDR3aa: CSVAGTGSYTEAFF

j_gene: TRBJ1-6
d_gene: .
abundance: .
v_gene: TRBV5-1
CDR3nt: TGCGCCAGCAGCTTGGCCGGGGGGCTTGATTCACCCCTCCACTTT
CDR3aa: CASSLAGGLDSPLHF

j_gene: TRBJ1-3
d_gene: .
abundance: .
v_gene: TRBV15
CDR3nt: TGTGCCACCAGCAGAGATCCGGGGAGCTTTGGAAACACCATATATTTT
CDR3aa: CATSRDPGSFGNTIYF

j_gene: TRBJ2-3
d_gene: TRBD1
abundance: .
v_gene: TRBV20-1
CDR3nt: TGCAGTTCTCACAGGGGAGATACGCAGTATTTT
CDR3aa: CSSHRGDTQYF

j_gene: TRBJ2-1
d_gene: TRBD1
abundance: .
v_gene: TRBV7-9
CDR3nt: TGTTCCAGCACGCGGGGACAGGGGGCCTACAATGAGCAGTTCTTC
CDR3aa: CSSTRGQGAYNEQFF

j_gene: TRBJ1-1
d_gene: .
abundance: few
v_gene: TRBV7-9
CDR3nt: TGTGCCAGTAAAAGCGTGGGGCAGGGCTCTGAAGCTTTCTTT
CDR3aa: CASKSVGQGSEAFF

j_gene: TRBJ2-7
d_gene: .
abundance: .
v_gene: TRBV18
CDR3nt: TGTGCCAGCTCACGTGAACAGGCCGGGTACGAGCAGTACTTC
CDR3aa: CASSREQAGYEQYF

j_gene: TRBJ1-1
d_gene: .
abundance: .
v_gene: TRBV2
CDR3nt: TGTGCCAGCGCCCCTCAGGGCAGGAACACTGAAGCTTTCTTT
CDR3aa: CASAPQGRNTEAFF

j_gene: TRBJ2-4
d_gene: .
abundance: .
v_gene: TRBV7-9
CDR3nt: TGTGCCAGCAGCTCACAGGGAATTCAGTACTTC
CDR3aa: CASSSQGIQYF

j_gene: TRBJ2-5
d_gene: TRBD2
abundance: once
v_gene: TRBV19
CDR3nt: TGTGCCAGTAGTATAGAAGCGGGGGTGGGGACCCAGTACTTC
CDR3aa: CASSIEAGVGTQYF

j_gene: TRBJ2-4
d_gene: .
abundance: few
v_gene: TRBV7-2
CDR3nt: TGTGCCAGCAGCCGGACAGAGGGAAGCGACATTCAGTACTTC
CDR3aa: CASSRTEGSDIQYF

j_gene: TRBJ2-1
d_gene: TRBD2
abundance: .
v_gene: TRBV19
CDR3nt: TGTGCCAGTAGTCCCGGGACTAGCGGACGACGCCACAATGAGCAGTTCTTC
CDR3aa: CASSPGTSGRRHNEQFF

j_gene: TRBJ2-5
d_gene: TRBD2
abundance: .
v_gene: TRBV5-6
CDR3nt: TGTGCCAGCAGCCGGGTTAGCGGGGGTAGAGAGACCCAGTACTTC
CDR3aa: CASSRVSGGRETQYF

j_gene: TRBJ1-3
d_gene: .
abundance: few
v_gene: TRBV29-1
CDR3nt: TGCAGCGTTGAAATCCAGGCTGGAAACACCATATATTTT
CDR3aa: CSVEIQAGNTIYF

j_gene: TRBJ2-1
d_gene: TRBD2
abundance: once
v_gene: TRBV5-1
CDR3nt: TGCGCCAGCAGACCAACACTAGCGGGAGGGGGCAATGAGCAGTTCTTC
CDR3aa: CASRPTLAGGGNEQFF

j_gene: TRBJ1-5
d_gene: .
abundance: .
v_gene: TRBV19
CDR3nt: TGTGCCAGTAGTTTACACGTGCTTCAGCCCCAGCATTTT
CDR3aa: CASSLHVLQPQHF

j_gene: TRBJ2-4
d_gene: .
abundance: .
v_gene: TRBV7-9
CDR3nt: TGTGCCAGCAGCTACCAGACTGGGTTAGCCAAAAACATTCAGTACTTC
CDR3aa: CASSYQTGLAKNIQYF

j_gene: TRBJ1-1
d_gene: .
abundance: .
v_gene: TRBV7-2
CDR3nt: TGTGCCAGCAGCTTACAGTCTCGGGAGACCCCGGTGTATTTCTTT
CDR3aa: CASSLQSRETPVYFF

j_gene: TRBJ2-3
d_gene: .
abundance: .
v_gene: TRBV7-3
CDR3nt: TGTGCCAGCAGCTCCTCTCCCACAGATACGCAGTATTTT
CDR3aa: CASSSSPTDTQYF

j_gene: TRBJ1-2
d_gene: TRBD1
abundance: .
v_gene: TRBV7-9
CDR3nt: TGTGCCAGCAGCTTAGCGCAGTGGACAGGGTTTGGTGGCTACACCTTC
CDR3aa: CASSLAQWTGFGGYTF

j_gene: TRBJ1-1
d_gene: .
abundance: .
v_gene: TRBV5-4
CDR3nt: TGTGCCAGCAGCTTGTTTGGCGGCACTGAAGCTTTCTTT
CDR3aa: CASSLFGGTEAFF

j_gene: TRBJ1-1
d_gene: TRBD1
abundance: .
v_gene: TRBV6-6
CDR3nt: TGTGCCAGCAGTTACACTGGACAGGGAGACACTGAAGCTTTCTTT
CDR3aa: CASSYTGQGDTEAFF

j_gene: TRBJ2-3
d_gene: .
abundance: .
v_gene: TRBV7-2
CDR3nt: TGTGCCAGCCACACAACAGATACGCAGTATTTT
CDR3aa: CASHTTDTQYF

j_gene: TRBJ1-6
d_gene: TRBD1
abundance: .
v_gene: TRBV4-1
CDR3nt: TGCGCCAGCAGCCAAGGTCGGACAGGGCAATATTCACCCCTCCACTTT
CDR3aa: CASSQGRTGQYSPLHF

j_gene: TRBJ1-1
d_gene: .
abundance: .
v_gene: TRBV6-5
CDR3nt: TGTGCCAGCAGTTACTCGGAGGGCCTGAACACTGAAGCTTTCTTT
CDR3aa: CASSYSEGLNTEAFF

j_gene: TRBJ2-7
d_gene: TRBD1
abundance: .
v_gene: TRBV7-8
CDR3nt: TGTGCCAGCAGCCACTTAGACAGGGTCGACGAGCAGTACTTC
CDR3aa: CASSHLDRVDEQYF

j_gene: TRBJ2-5
d_gene: .
abundance: few
v_gene: TRBV7-2
CDR3nt: TGTGCCAGCAGCTCAGCGGGCCAAGGAGAGACCCAGTACTTC
CDR3aa: CASSSAGQGETQYF

j_gene: TRBJ2-1
d_gene: TRBD2
abundance: few
v_gene: TRBV5-1
CDR3nt: TGCGCCAGCAGCTCGGGACTAACTAATGAGCAGTTCTTC
CDR3aa: CASSSGLTNEQFF

j_gene: TRBJ2-7
d_gene: .
abundance: .
v_gene: TRBV7-9
CDR3nt: TGTGCCAGCAGTAACTCCTACGAGCAGTACTTC
CDR3aa: CASSNSYEQYF

j_gene: TRBJ2-5
d_gene: .
abundance: .
v_gene: TRBV6-6
CDR3nt: TGTGCCAGCAGACCCAACCCACCTGAGGGGACCCAGTACTTC
CDR3aa: CASRPNPPEGTQYF

j_gene: TRBJ1-1
d_gene: .
abundance: .
v_gene: TRBV6-5
CDR3nt: TGTGCCAGCAGTGCTGGACAGAACCTGAACACTGAAGCTTTCTTT
CDR3aa: CASSAGQNLNTEAFF

j_gene: TRBJ2-7
d_gene: TRBD1
abundance: .
v_gene: TRBV6-5
CDR3nt: TGTGCCAGCGGACAGGGTCCGGACTACTACGAGCAGTACTTC
CDR3aa: CASGQGPDYYEQYF

j_gene: TRBJ1-1
d_gene: .
abundance: .
v_gene: TRBV5-8
CDR3nt: TGTGCCAGCAGACAAAGGGTGGGGCCCACTGAAGCTTTCTTT
CDR3aa: CASRQRVGPTEAFF

j_gene: TRBJ2-1
d_gene: TRBD2
abundance: .
v_gene: TRBV4-3
CDR3nt: TGCGCCAGCAGCCAAATTCCGTCTAGCGGGAACTCCTACAATGAGCAGTTCTTC
CDR3aa: CASSQIPSSGNSYNEQFF

j_gene: TRBJ2-5
d_gene: TRBD2
abundance: .
v_gene: TRBV18
CDR3nt: TGTGCCAGCTCACTTACTACGACTAGCGGGGGTGAGACCCAGTACTTC
CDR3aa: CASSLTTTSGGETQYF

j_gene: TRBJ2-2
d_gene: TRBD2
abundance: .
v_gene: TRBV9
CDR3nt: TGTGCCAGCAGCGTTAGCGGGAGGGCTAAAACCGGGGAGCTGTTTTTT
CDR3aa: CASSVSGRAKTGELFF

j_gene: TRBJ1-5
d_gene: TRBD1
abundance: once
v_gene: TRBV6-1
CDR3nt: TGTGCCAGCAGACTCCCCGGGACAGGCCAGCCCCAGCATTTT
CDR3aa: CASRLPGTGQPQHF

j_gene: TRBJ2-3
d_gene: .
abundance: few
v_gene: TRBV2
CDR3nt: TGTGCCAGCAGTGATCGGCCCGGGACGCAGTATTTT
CDR3aa: CASSDRPGTQYF

j_gene: TRBJ2-7
d_gene: TRBD2
abundance: once
v_gene: TRBV19
CDR3nt: TGTGCCAGTAGTATAGATGGGACTAGCGGCTCCTACGAGCAGTACTTC
CDR3aa: CASSIDGTSGSYEQYF